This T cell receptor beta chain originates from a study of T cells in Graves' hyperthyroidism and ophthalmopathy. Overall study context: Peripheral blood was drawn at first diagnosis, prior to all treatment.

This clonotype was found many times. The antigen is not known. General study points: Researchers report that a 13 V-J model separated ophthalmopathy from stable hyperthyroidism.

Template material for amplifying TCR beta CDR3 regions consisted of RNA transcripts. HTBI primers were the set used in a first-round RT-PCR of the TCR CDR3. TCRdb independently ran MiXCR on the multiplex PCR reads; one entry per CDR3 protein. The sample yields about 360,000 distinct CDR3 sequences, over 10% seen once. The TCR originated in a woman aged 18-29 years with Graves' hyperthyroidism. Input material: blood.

The CDR3 bases are TGTGCCGGATCCTCAACAGGGATGATGGGCTACACCTTC. This gives the protein CAGSSTGMMGYTF. This chain uses TRBV5-8 with TRBJ1-2, with D possibly being TRBD1 (6 bases). This CDR3 spans 13 amino acids. Deletions cut 10 bases from V and 8 bases from J, with 21 bases between. Germline lookup yields CDR1 SGHTS and CDR2 YDEGEE.